These T cell receptor beta chains were read from a single sample in a study of CD8 T cells in Susac syndrome. One entry per CDR3 protein, called by TCRdb with MiXCR from the immunoSEQ multiplex PCR reads. This table has about 430,000 distinct CDR3 sequences, about 85% appearing once. Source material: CD8+ T cells from PBMCs. Every receptor here comes from a human donor with multiple sclerosis. Each CDR3 is given with its conserved first and last residue.

>TRBJ2-1|TRBV9
CASSEEGVSYNEQFF
>TRBJ2-2|TRBV5-1
CASSLLEEGGELFF
>TRBJ2-1|TRBV5-1
CASSWTGANEQFF
>TRBJ2-1|TRBV29-1
CSVEPRRNEQFF
>TRBJ2-4|TRBV5-6
CASSLLDIQYF
>TRBJ2-7|TRBV12-3/TRBV12-4
CASSPGEVGEQYF
>TRBJ1-5|TRBV6-1
CASSSYQPQHF
>TRBJ1-1|TRBV19
CASRLFPGVNTEAFF
>TRBJ2-1|TRBV7-4
CASSLVRLPGLQFF
>TRBJ2-3|TRBV12-3/TRBV12-4
CASSLGPTGATTDTQYF
>TRBJ1-1|TRBV14
CASSHHLRGHNTEAFF
>TRBJ2-1|TRBV7-9
CASSLRASGGDNEQFF
>TRBJ2-7|TRBV20-1
CSARNDRGVYEQYF
>TRBJ2-1|TRBV24-1
CATSDRDSPTGSYNEQFF
>TRBJ1-6|TRBV5-6
CASSFQGANSPLHF
>TRBJ2-3|TRBV5-6
CASSLSTDTQYF
>TRBJ1-5|TRBV28
CASSLWRRIGPRAQHF
>TRBJ1-2|TRBV27
CASSFGQGVGYTF
>TRBJ2-7|TRBV3-1
CASSQGPGGRSYEQYF
>TRBJ2-5|TRBV10-2
CASSESTSGRKQQETQYF
>TRBJ2-1|TRBV10-1
CASSELGQDGPYNEQFF
>TRBJ2-7|TRBV7-6
CASSWTGLDEQYF
>TRBJ2-1|TRBV9
CASSIGLESYNEQFF
>TRBJ2-1|TRBV20-1
CSARDGVWQFF
>TRBJ2-1|TRBV5-1
CASRPSGSGNEQFF
>TRBJ2-7|TRBV29-1
CSVEGPDSYEQYF
>TRBJ1-4|TRBV7-6
CASSDRSRPEKLFF
>TRBJ2-2|TRBV7-7
CASSLATSGGSTGELFF
>TRBJ2-2|TRBV24-1
CATSSSAGGKEDGELFF
>TRBJ2-7|TRBV14
CASSQSLGFSYEQYF
>TRBJ1-2|TRBV4-1
CASSYGQLTPNYGYTF
>TRBJ1-1|TRBV12-3/TRBV12-4
CASSWGSEAFF
>TRBJ2-1|TRBV6-5
CASSYHPPGQGYNEQFF
>TRBJ1-2|TRBV2
CASSETTGGAGGYTF
>TRBJ2-1|TRBV30
CAWSLNNEQFF
>TRBJ1-1|TRBV5-1
CASSLTGSNTEAFF
>TRBJ1-4|TRBV10-3
CATSSGEKLFF
>TRBJ2-1|TRBV6-5
CASSTQWNERFF
>TRBJ2-7|TRBV30
CAWTFGAGYEQYF
>TRBJ2-2|TRBV5-6
CASSFGGVGELFF
>TRBJ1-1|TRBV12-3/TRBV12-4
CASSFMAENTEAFF
>TRBJ2-3|TRBV10-1
CASSESLRWITDTQYF
>TRBJ2-5|TRBV5-1
CASSASLGLIVKSETQYF
>TRBJ2-1|TRBV7-8
CASSLPGPPPGQFF
>TRBJ2-1|TRBV27
CVCGANEQFF
>TRBJ1-2|TRBV30
CAWREGAGDYGYTF
>TRBJ2-7|TRBV28
CASSRNPGTGDYEQYF
>TRBJ1-4|TRBV6-6
CASSRHRGINEKLFF
>TRBJ2-2|TRBV20-1
CSARDSLAETGELFF
>TRBJ2-7|TRBV11-2
CASSLWSPPAGTYEQYF
>TRBJ2-2|TRBV30
CTCWGRNAGELFF
>TRBJ1-2|TRBV2
CASSGAERGAYYGYTF
>TRBJ1-1|TRBV12-3/TRBV12-4
CASRRDRPTFEAFF
>TRBJ2-2|TRBV9
CASSQGQAVGELFF
>TRBJ1-1|TRBV19
CASRERSEAFF
>TRBJ1-3|TRBV12-3/TRBV12-4
CASSPVAGITGNTIYF
>TRBJ2-1|TRBV9
CASSVAGLPSLDEQFF
>TRBJ1-2|TRBV12-3/TRBV12-4
CASRLPVNYGYTF
>TRBJ1-6|TRBV3-1
CASTQNGEFRNSPLHF